This T cell receptor (beta chain) was documented in a study of cytomegalovirus exposure and HLA in healthy donors. Primers included in the PCR were 60 Vbeta and 13 Jbeta primers. Here immunoSEQ multiplex PCR was the method, and the copy in TCRdb shows in-frame clones only, minus some. The table records about 180,000 clones, about three quarters of them present only once. Study results and caveats: Previously analyzed data showed that most TCR beta V segments were productive at a frequency of about 90% or about 30%. A highly shared variant cluster was judged a likely technical artifact.

Of note for this clone: The target antigen is unknown.

Material: PBMCs. This TCR was recovered from a woman in her forties or fifties in good health and CMV-seropositive.

CDR3: CASRRTGESQPQHF. The CDR3 coding sequence is TGTGCCAGTAGGCGGACAGGGGAAAGCCAGCCCCAGCATTTT. The rearrangement uses TRBV19 and TRBJ1-5; 9 nucleotides agree with TRBD1. This CDR3 contains 14 residues. Looked up from germline, CDR1 is LNHDA and CDR2 is SQIVND (reference sequence). J lost 7 bases, V lost 6 bases, and 7 bases had no gene match.